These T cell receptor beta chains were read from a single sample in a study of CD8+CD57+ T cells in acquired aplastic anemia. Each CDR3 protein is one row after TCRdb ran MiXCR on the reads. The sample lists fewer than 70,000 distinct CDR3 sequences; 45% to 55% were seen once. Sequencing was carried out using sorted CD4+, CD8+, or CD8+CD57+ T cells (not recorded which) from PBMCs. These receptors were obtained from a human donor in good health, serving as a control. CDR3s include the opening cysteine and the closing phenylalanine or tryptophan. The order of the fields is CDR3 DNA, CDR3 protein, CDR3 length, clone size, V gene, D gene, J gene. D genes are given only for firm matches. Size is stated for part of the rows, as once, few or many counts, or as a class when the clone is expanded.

TGTGCCATCAGTCGAGGAGACGGCTCACCCCTCCACTTT,CAISRGDGSPLHF,13,once,TRBV7-2,.,TRBJ1-6
TGTGCCAGCAGTAAGGAAGATACGCAGTATTTT,CASSKEDTQYF,11,.,TRBV2,.,TRBJ2-3
TGTGCCAGCAGCGTAGGGGGGGGGCGGCAAGAGACCCAGTACTTC,CASSVGGGRQETQYF,15,.,TRBV25-1,.,TRBJ2-5
TGCAGCGTTGGGACAGGAGAAGGGACTGAAGCTTTCTTT,CSVGTGEGTEAFF,13,medium-sized,TRBV29-1,TRBD1,TRBJ1-1
TGTGCCAGCAGCCAACAGGGACCCGGGGAGCTGTTTTTT,CASSQQGPGELFF,13,.,TRBV7-9,.,TRBJ2-2
TGCAGCGTTACCCTCCGACAGGGTGGGAACGAGCAGTACTTC,CSVTLRQGGNEQYF,14,.,TRBV29-1,TRBD1,TRBJ2-7
TGCGCCAGCAGTGATATAGCGGGAGGACCTTACAATGAGCAGTTCTTC,CASSDIAGGPYNEQFF,16,.,TRBV10-2,TRBD2,TRBJ2-1
TGTGCTAGTGGTTTGGGAAACCTAGCGGTTTACAATGAGCAGTTCTTC,CASGLGNLAVYNEQFF,16,many,TRBV12-5,TRBD2,TRBJ2-1
TGCAGCGGGGGGGGAGCGAACACTGAAGCTTTCTTT,CSGGGANTEAFF,12,.,TRBV29-1,.,TRBJ1-1
TGTGCCAGCAGTGAAGGACATATCTCCTGGAATACGCAGTATTTT,CASSEGHISWNTQYF,15,many,TRBV6-1,.,TRBJ2-3
TGTGCCAGCAACAGACTAGGTCCAGATACGCAGTATTTT,CASNRLGPDTQYF,13,.,TRBV9,.,TRBJ2-3
TGTGCCAGCAGACGGGAGACAACTAATGAAAAACTGTTTTTT,CASRRETTNEKLFF,14,many,TRBV2,.,TRBJ1-4
TGCAGTGCTAGGGAGGGGACTAGCGACTACAATGAGCAGTTCTTC,CSAREGTSDYNEQFF,15,many,TRBV20-1,TRBD2,TRBJ2-1
TGTGCCAGTAGTATAGGGACAGTTAGCAATCAGCCCCAGCATTTT,CASSIGTVSNQPQHF,15,.,TRBV19,.,TRBJ1-5
TGCAGCGTTGCCCCCATGAACACTGAAGCTTTCTTT,CSVAPMNTEAFF,12,.,TRBV29-1,.,TRBJ1-1
TGTGCCAGCAGCGTAGAAGGGGCTGGTGGAAACACCATATATTTT,CASSVEGAGGNTIYF,15,.,TRBV5-1,.,TRBJ1-3
TGCGCCAGCAGCGAGTCAGGGCTAGGGGACACTGAAGCTTTCTTT,CASSESGLGDTEAFF,15,many,TRBV5-1,.,TRBJ1-1
TGTGCCGGCAGCTTAAGTACTAACTATGACTACACCTTC,CAGSLSTNYDYTF,13,.,TRBV7-6,.,TRBJ1-2
TGTGCCACCAGCAGAGATCCCACAGGGTGGGATTCACCCCTCCACTTT,CATSRDPTGWDSPLHF,16,.,TRBV15,.,TRBJ1-6
TGTGCCAGCAGCCTGCTCCCCGGACAGACCACCGAGCAGTTCTTC,CASSLLPGQTTEQFF,15,.,TRBV7-6,.,TRBJ2-1
TGTGCCAGCAGTTCGGGACTAGCGGGAGTAGTCACCGGGGAGCTGTTTTTT,CASSSGLAGVVTGELFF,17,.,TRBV27,TRBD2,TRBJ2-2
TGTGCCAGCAGCTATCGCTCGGGACAGAATAATTCACCCCTCCACTTT,CASSYRSGQNNSPLHF,16,.,TRBV7-6,TRBD1,TRBJ1-6
TGCGCCAGCAGTGAGTCGGCAGGGTACACTGAAGCTTTCTTT,CASSESAGYTEAFF,14,many,TRBV10-1,.,TRBJ1-1
TGTGCCAGCAGAACAAGAGCGGGGGTCACTCAGCCCCAGCATTTT,CASRTRAGVTQPQHF,15,many,TRBV6-2/TRBV6-3,.,TRBJ1-5
TGTGCCAGCAGCCAAGCGGGACTAGCGGGGACTCTGGCCAGAGAGACCCAGTACTTC,CASSQAGLAGTLARETQYF,19,few,TRBV3-1,TRBD2,TRBJ2-5
TGTGCCAGCAGCCCATCGACAGGGGTCGGCACAGATACGCAGTATTTT,CASSPSTGVGTDTQYF,16,.,TRBV7-6,TRBD1,TRBJ2-3
TGTGCCAGCAGTGACTCGACAGGCGCGGGAGTAGTCAATGAGCAGTTCTTC,CASSDSTGAGVVNEQFF,17,medium-sized,TRBV6-4,.,TRBJ2-1
TGTGCCAGCAGTCCGCCAGGGGAAGACTATGGCTACACCTTC,CASSPPGEDYGYTF,14,.,TRBV2,.,TRBJ1-2
TGTGCCAGCCCTCGGGGCTCCTACAATGAGCAGTTCTTC,CASPRGSYNEQFF,13,few,TRBV2,.,TRBJ2-1
TGTGCCAGCAGTTTAGTTACAGCCTACGAGCAGTACTTC,CASSLVTAYEQYF,13,many,TRBV12-3/TRBV12-4,.,TRBJ2-7
TGTGCCACCAGTGATTATAGTGATACGCAGTATTTT,CATSDYSDTQYF,12,.,TRBV24-1,.,TRBJ2-3
TGTGCCAGTCACATAGCGGGAGCGGCCAAAAACATTCAGTACTTC,CASHIAGAAKNIQYF,15,.,TRBV19,TRBD2,TRBJ2-4
TGCGCCAGCAGTCGGGACAGGGAGCCCGGGTCCCAGCATTTT,CASSRDREPGSQHF,14,many,TRBV10-2,TRBD1,TRBJ1-5
TGTGCCATCAGTAGTGGACAGAGCCCCCAGCATTTT,CAISSGQSPQHF,12,.,TRBV10-3,.,TRBJ1-5
TGTGCCAGCAGCGCGTTAGGGGGCCAAACAAAACTGTTTTTT,CASSALGGQTKLFF,14,many,TRBV9,TRBD1,TRBJ1-4
TGTGCCATCACCGGGGACGGCAATGAGCAGTTCTTC,CAITGDGNEQFF,12,.,TRBV10-3,.,TRBJ2-1
TGCAGCGTTGAGGGGGACATTGGTCAGCCCCAGCATTTT,CSVEGDIGQPQHF,13,few,TRBV29-1,.,TRBJ1-5
TGTGCCAGCAGTTTACGAGAGGTCGAGCAGTACTTC,CASSLREVEQYF,12,.,TRBV2,.,TRBJ2-7
TGCAGCGTTGCCGGTGGGGCAGGGGGCCTTCAAGAGACCCAGTACTTC,CSVAGGAGGLQETQYF,16,.,TRBV29-1,TRBD1,TRBJ2-5
TGTGCCAGCAGTGATGGGGCCGAGCAGTACTTC,CASSDGAEQYF,11,few,TRBV6-1,.,TRBJ2-7
TGTGCCAGCAGCTTTGGCCGAACAGCCTATGGCTACACCTTC,CASSFGRTAYGYTF,14,many,TRBV13,.,TRBJ1-2
TGTGCCAGCAGCGCATCGTACAGGGTAAACACTGAAGCTTTCTTT,CASSASYRVNTEAFF,15,.,TRBV9,.,TRBJ1-1
TGCAGCGTTGGTCATGGTGGGGAAAAACTGTTTTTT,CSVGHGGEKLFF,12,.,TRBV29-1,.,TRBJ1-4
TGTGCCAGCAGCAGACAGGGGTCCTATGGCTACACCTTC,CASSRQGSYGYTF,13,.,TRBV25-1,TRBD1,TRBJ1-2
TGTGCCAGCAGCTTAGTTGCCGCGACAGGGGGCTACTATGGCTACACCTTC,CASSLVAATGGYYGYTF,17,many,TRBV7-9,TRBD1,TRBJ1-2
TGTGCCACCAGTGACCTGGTAGCAGGTACCTACGAGCAGTACTTC,CATSDLVAGTYEQYF,15,.,TRBV24-1,.,TRBJ2-7
TGTGCCAGCAGCCTCGGGGGTAGTAGATCCTACGAGCAGTACTTC,CASSLGGSRSYEQYF,15,.,TRBV25-1,.,TRBJ2-7